Below are 7 T cell receptor beta chains sequenced from a single sample in a study of monozygotic twins with inflammatory bowel disease. One entry per CDR3 protein, without DNA, is what TCRdb gives after re-calling the 5' RACE reads. This sample's clone table lists 110,000 or so distinct CDR3 sequences. The source material was blood. Receptors originate from a human donor with ulcerative colitis or Crohn's disease, or a healthy co-twin of an affected twin (not recorded which).

This CDR3 is CASSPPGTQGYGYTF. This sequence joins TRBV4-1 and TRBJ1-2. Looked up from germline, CDR1 is MGHRA and CDR2 is YSYEKL. The CDR3 spans 15 residues.

The rearrangement uses TRBV18 and TRBJ1-1; TCRdb names TRBD1, which stays unverified in the absence of DNA. Germline V gives CDR1 KGHSH, CDR2 LQKENI. The CDR3 consists of 14 residues. CDR3 region: CASSPFDSNTEAFF.

This sequence joins TRBV24-1 and TRBJ2-1; TCRdb picks TRBD2, but there is no DNA to check that call. Germline V CDR1 and CDR2: KGHDR, SFDVKD. The CDR3 contains 18 residues. The CDR3 loop reads CATSDATQAGGGYNEQFF.

This chain connects TRBV7-8 to TRBJ1-1. Per germline, CDR1 SGHVS and CDR2 FQNEAQ. The CDR3 runs 13 residues. CDR3 in amino acids: CASRRRWGTEAFF.

This chain uses TRBV7-2 with TRBJ1-2; the D call from TCRdb, TRBD1, cannot be confirmed without DNA. The CDR3 sequence is 14 residues long. Germline CDR1 is SGHTA and CDR2 is FQGNSA. The CDR3 spells CASSRDGPNYGYTF.

The chain is built from TRBV11-2 and TRBJ2-1. Germline loops: CDR1 SGHAT, CDR2 FQNNGV. The CDR3 contains 16 residues. This chain's CDR3 is CASSLVVPSVYNEQFF.

The chain carries TRBV20-1 and TRBJ2-5; the TRBD1 assignment by TCRdb is unverifiable without DNA. The CDR3 totals 17 residues. CDR1 is DFQATT and CDR2 is SNEGSKA in the germline V gene (reference sequence). The CDR3 sequence is CSARPLQGVSTQETQYF.